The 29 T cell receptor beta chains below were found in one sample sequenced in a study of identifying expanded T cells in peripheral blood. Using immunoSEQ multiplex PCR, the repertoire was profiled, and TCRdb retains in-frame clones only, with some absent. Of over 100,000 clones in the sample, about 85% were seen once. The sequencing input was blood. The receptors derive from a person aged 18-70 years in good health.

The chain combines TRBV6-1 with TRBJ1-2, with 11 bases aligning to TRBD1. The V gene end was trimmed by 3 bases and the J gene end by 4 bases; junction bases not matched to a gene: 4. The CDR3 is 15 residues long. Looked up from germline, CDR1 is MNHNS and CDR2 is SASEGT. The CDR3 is CASSERDRGTYGYTF. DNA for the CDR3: TGTGCCAGCAGTGAGAGGGACAGGGGGACCTATGGCTACACCTTC.

Written as DNA, the CDR3 is TGCAGCGTTCGGGTGACACCGAATGAGCAGTTCTTC. Translation gives CSVRVTPNEQFF. The chain links TRBV29-1 to TRBJ2-1; D call uncertain. The germline V and J ends were trimmed by 5 bases and 7 bases, with 12 bases remaining between them. Germline V gene lookup returns CDR1 SQVTM and CDR2 ANQGSEA. This CDR3 is built from 12 residues.

This CDR3 is CASSQGTSVGELFF. The DNA for the CDR3 is TGTGCCAGCAGCCAAGGGACTAGCGTTGGGGAGCTGTTTTTT. The chain joins TRBV7-2 to TRBJ2-2, with TRBD2 matching over 10 bases. V lost 5 bases, J lost 8 bases, and 5 bases stayed unmatched. This CDR3 contains 14 residues. Germline V lookup: CDR1 SGHTA, CDR2 FQGNSA.

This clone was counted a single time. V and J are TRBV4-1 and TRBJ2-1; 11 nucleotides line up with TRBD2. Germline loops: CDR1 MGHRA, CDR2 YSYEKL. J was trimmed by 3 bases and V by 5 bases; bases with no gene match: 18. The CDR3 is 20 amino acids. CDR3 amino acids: CASSGQVRGPSGRIYNEQFF. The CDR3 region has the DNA TGCGCCAGCAGCGGTCAGGTCCGGGGCCCTAGCGGGAGGATCTACAATGAGCAGTTCTTC.

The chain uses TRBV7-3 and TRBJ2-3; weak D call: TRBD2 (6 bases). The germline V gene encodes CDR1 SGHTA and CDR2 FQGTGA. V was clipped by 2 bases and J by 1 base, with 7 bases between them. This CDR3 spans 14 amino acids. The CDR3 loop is CASSLRGGTDTQYF. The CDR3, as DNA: TGTGCCAGCAGCTTACGCGGGGGCACAGATACGCAGTATTTT.

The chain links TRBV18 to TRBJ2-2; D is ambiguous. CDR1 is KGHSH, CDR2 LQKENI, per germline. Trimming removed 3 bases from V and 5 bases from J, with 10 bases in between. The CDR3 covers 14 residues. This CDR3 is CASSPYTLTGELFF. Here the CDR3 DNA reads TGTGCCAGCTCACCTTACACGTTAACCGGGGAGCTGTTTTTT.

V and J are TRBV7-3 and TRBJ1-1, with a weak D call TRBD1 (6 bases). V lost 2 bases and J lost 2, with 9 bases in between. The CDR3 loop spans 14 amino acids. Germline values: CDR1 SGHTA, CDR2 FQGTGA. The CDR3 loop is CASSLQGTNTEAFF. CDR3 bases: TGTGCCAGCAGCTTACAGGGGACAAACACTGAAGCTTTCTTT.

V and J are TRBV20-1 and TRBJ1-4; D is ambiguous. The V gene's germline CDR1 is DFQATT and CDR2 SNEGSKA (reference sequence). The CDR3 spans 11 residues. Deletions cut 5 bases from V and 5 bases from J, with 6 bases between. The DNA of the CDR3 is TGCAGTGCTTTTCTCAATGAAAAACTGTTTTTT. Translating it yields CSAFLNEKLFF.

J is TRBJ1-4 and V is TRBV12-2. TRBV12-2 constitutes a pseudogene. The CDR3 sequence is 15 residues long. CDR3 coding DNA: TGTGCAGGCCTGAATTCTGCGCACCGGCGGGAAAAACTGTTTTTT. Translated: CAGLNSAHRREKLFF.

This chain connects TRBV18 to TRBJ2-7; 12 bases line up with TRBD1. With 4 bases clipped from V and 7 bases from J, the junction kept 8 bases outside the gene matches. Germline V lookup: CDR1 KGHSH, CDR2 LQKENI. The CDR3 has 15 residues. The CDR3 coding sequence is TGTGCCAGCTCACTCCGGGACAGGGGGCTAGTAGAGCAGTACTTC. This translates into CASSLRDRGLVEQYF.

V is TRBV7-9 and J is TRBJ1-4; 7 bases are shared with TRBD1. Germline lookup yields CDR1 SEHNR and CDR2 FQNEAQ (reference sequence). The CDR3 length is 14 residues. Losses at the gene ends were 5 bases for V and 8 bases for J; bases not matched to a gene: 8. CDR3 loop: CASSERQGGEKLFF. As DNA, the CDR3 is TGTGCCAGCAGCGAAAGACAGGGCGGCGAAAAACTGTTTTTT.

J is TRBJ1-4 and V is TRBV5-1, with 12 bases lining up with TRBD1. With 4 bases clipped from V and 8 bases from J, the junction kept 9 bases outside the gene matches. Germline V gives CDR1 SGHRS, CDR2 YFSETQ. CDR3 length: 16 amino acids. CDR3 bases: TGCGCCAGCAGCCTTGGGGGACAGGGGGCTGGAGAAAAACTGTTTTTT. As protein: CASSLGGQGAGEKLFF.

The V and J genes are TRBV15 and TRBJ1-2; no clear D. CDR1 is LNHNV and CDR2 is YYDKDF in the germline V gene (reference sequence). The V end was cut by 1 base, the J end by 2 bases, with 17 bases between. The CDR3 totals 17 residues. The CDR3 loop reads CATSRAALSSLNYGYTF. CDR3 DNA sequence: TGTGCCACCAGCAGAGCGGCTTTGTCTTCCCTCAACTATGGCTACACCTTC.

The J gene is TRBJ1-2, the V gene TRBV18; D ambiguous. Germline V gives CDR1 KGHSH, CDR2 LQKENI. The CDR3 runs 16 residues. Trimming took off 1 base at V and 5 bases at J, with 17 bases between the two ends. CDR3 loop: CASSPRPQQNQYGYTF. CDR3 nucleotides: TGTGCCAGCTCACCACGCCCCCAACAGAACCAATATGGCTACACCTTC.

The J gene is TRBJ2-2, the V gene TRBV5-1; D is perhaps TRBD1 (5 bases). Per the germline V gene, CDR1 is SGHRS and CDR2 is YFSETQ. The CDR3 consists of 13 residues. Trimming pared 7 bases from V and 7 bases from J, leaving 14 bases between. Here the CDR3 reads CASSRQGDGELFF. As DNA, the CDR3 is TGCGCCAGCTCACGGCAGGGTGACGGGGAGCTGTTTTTT.

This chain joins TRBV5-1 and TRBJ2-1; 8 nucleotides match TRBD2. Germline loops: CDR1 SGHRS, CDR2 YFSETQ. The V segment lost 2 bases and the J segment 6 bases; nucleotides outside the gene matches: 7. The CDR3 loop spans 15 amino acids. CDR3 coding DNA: TGCGCCAGCAGCTTTCAACCTCTAGCGGGCAATGAGCAGTTCTTC. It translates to CASSFQPLAGNEQFF.

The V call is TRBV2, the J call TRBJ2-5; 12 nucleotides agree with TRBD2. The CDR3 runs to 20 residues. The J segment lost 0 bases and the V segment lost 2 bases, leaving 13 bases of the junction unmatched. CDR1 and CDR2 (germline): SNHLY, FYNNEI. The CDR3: CASSETLAGGRPSYQETQYF. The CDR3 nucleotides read TGTGCCAGCAGTGAAACACTAGCGGGAGGTCGACCGTCTTACCAAGAGACCCAGTACTTC.

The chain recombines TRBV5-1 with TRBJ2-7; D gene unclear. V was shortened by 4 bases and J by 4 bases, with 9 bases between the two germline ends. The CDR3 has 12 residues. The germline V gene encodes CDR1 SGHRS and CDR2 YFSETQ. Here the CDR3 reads CASSHRSYEQYF. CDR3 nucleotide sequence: TGCGCCAGCAGCCATAGAAGTTACGAGCAGTACTTC. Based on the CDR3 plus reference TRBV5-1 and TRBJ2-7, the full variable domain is KAGVTQTPRYLIKTRGQQVTLSCSPISGHRSVSWYQQTPGQGLQFLFEYFSETQRNKGNFPGRFSGRQFSNSRSEMNVSTLELGDSALYLCASSHRSYEQYFGPGTRLTVT.

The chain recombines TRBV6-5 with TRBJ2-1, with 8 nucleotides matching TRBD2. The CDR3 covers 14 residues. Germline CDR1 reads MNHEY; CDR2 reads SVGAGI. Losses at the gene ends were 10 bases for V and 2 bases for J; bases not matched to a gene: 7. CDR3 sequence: CATLGGGPYNEQFF. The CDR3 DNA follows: TGTGCCACGCTAGGCGGGGGGCCCTACAATGAGCAGTTCTTC.

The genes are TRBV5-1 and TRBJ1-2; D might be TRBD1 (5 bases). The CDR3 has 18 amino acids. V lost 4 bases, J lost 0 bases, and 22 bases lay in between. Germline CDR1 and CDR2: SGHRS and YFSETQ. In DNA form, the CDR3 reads TGCGCCAGCAGCCCGAGGGGCCCCGGTCCCGTATCTAACTATGGCTACACCTTC. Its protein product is CASSPRGPGPVSNYGYTF.

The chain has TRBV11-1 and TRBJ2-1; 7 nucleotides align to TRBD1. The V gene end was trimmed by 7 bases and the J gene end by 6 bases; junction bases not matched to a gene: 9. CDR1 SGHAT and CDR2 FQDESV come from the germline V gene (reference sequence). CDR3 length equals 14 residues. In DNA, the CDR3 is TGTGCCAGCATGGGACAGATCTTCTCCAATGAGCAGTTCTTC. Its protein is CASMGQIFSNEQFF. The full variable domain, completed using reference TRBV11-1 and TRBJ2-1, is EAEVAQSPRYKITEKSQAVAFWCDPISGHATLYWYRQILGQGPELLVQFQDESVVDDSQLPKDRFSAERLKGVDSTLKIQPAELGDSAMYLCASMGQIFSNEQFFGPGTRLTVL.

In DNA, the CDR3 is TGCGCCAGCAGCTTGTCCGGCGGGAGGGTCCCCTACAATGAGCAGTTCTTC. Amino acid sequence: CASSLSGGRVPYNEQFF. This chain joins TRBV5-1 and TRBJ2-1; 9 bases agree with TRBD2. V shed 1 base and J 2 bases; nucleotides not matched to a gene: 7. The CDR3 has 17 amino acids. Germline CDR1 SGHRS, CDR2 YFSETQ.

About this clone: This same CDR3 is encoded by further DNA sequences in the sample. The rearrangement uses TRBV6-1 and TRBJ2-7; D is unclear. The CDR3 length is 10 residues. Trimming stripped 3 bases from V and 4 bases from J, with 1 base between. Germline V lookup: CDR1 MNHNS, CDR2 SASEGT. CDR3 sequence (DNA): TGTGCCAGCAGTGATTACGAGCAGTACTTC. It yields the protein CASSDYEQYF.

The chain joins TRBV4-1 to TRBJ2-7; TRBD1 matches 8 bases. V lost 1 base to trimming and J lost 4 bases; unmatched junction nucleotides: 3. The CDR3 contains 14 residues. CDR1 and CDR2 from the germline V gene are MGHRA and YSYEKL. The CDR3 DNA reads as TGCGCCAGCAGCCAAGGACAGGGGATATACGAGCAGTACTTC. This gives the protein CASSQGQGIYEQYF.

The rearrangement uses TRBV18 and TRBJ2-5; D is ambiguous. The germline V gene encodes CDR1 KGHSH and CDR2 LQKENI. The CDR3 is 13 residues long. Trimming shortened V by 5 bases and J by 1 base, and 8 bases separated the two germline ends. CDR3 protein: CASSSGSQETQYF. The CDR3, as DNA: TGTGCCAGCTCATCCGGCTCCCAAGAGACCCAGTACTTC.

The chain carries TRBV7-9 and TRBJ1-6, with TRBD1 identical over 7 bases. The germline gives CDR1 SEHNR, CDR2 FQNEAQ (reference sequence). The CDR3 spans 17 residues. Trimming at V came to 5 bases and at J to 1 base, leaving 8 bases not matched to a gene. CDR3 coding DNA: TGTGCCAGCAGCGCCCAGGACAGGAGGTCCTATAATTCACCCCTCCACTTT. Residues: CASSAQDRRSYNSPLHF.

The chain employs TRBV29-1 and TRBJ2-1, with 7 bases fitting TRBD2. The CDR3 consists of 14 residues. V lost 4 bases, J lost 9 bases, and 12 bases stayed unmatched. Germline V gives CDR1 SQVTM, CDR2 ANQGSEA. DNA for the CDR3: TGCAGCGTTGGGAGGTCTAGCGGCTACTTTGAGCAGTTCTTC. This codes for CSVGRSSGYFEQFF.

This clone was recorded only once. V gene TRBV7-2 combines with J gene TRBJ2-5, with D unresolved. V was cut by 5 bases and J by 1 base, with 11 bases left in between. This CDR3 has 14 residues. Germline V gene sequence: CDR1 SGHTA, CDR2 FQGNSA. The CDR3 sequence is CASSLGPRQETQYF. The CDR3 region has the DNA TGTGCCAGCAGCCTCGGACCCCGCCAAGAGACCCAGTACTTC.

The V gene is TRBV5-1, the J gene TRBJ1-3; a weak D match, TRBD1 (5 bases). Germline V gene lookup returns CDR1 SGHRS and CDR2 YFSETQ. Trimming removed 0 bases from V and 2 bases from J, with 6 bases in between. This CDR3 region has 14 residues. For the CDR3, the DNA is TGCGCCAGCAGCTTGGGGGGACCTGGAAACACCATATATTTT. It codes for CASSLGGPGNTIYF.